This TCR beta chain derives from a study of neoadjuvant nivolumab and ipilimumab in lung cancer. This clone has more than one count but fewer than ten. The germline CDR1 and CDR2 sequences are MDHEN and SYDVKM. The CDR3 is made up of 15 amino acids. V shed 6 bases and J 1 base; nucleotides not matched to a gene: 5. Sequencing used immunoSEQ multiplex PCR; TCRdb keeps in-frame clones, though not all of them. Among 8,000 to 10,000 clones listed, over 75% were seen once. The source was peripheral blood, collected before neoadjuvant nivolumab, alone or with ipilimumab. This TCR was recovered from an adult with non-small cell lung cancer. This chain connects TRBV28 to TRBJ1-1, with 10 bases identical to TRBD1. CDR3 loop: CASRTWTGGNTEAFF. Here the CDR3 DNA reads TGTGCCAGCAGGACGTGGACAGGGGGGAACACTGAAGCTTTCTTT.